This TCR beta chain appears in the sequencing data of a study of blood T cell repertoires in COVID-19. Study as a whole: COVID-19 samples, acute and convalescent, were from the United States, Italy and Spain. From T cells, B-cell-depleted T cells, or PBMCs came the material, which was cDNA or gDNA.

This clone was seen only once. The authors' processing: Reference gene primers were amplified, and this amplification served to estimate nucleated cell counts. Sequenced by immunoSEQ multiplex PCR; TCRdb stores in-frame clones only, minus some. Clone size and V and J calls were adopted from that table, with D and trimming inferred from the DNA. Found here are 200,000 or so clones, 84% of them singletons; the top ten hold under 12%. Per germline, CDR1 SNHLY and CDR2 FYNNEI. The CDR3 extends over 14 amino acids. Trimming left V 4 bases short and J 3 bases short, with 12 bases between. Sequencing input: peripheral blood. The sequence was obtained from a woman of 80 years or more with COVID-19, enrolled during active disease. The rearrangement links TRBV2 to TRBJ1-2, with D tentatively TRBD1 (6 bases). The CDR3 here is CASSASDSYYGYTF. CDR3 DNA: TGTGCCAGCAGTGCATCGGACAGCTACTATGGCTACACCTTC. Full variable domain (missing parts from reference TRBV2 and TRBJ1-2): EPEVTQTPSHQVTQMGQEVILRCVPISNHLYFYWYRQILGQKVEFLVSFYNNEISEKSEIFDDQFSVERPDGSNFTLKIRSTKLEDSAMYFCASSASDSYYGYTFGSGTRLTVV.